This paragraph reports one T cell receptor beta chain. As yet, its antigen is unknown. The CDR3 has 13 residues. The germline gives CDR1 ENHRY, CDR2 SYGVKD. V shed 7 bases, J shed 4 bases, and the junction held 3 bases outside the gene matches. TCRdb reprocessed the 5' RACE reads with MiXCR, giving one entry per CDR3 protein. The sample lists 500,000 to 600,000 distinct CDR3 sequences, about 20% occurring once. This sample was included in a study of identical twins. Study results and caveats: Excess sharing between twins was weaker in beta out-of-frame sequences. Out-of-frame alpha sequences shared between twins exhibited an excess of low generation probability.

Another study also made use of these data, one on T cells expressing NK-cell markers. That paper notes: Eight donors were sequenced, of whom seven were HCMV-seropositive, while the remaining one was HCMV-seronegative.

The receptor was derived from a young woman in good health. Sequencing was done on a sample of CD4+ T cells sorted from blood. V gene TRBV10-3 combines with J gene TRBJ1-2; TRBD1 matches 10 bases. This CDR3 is CAITRDRGYGYTF. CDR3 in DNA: TGTGCCATCACTCGGGACAGGGGCTATGGCTACACCTTC.